This TCR beta chain stems from a study of graft-versus-host responses after intestinal transplantation. Study context: Induction with anti-thymocyte globulin, then tacrolimus and steroids for roughly three years, was given to all recipients. Findings of the study overall: Ileal or blood samples showed some GvH clones first, and such clones were also found in recipient marrow. After transplant, early declines in HvG clones were associated with peak levels of circulating GvH clones.

The germline V gene has CDR1 SGHVS and CDR2 FQNEAQ. The CDR3 extends over 14 amino acids. Details on this clone: Its cognate antigen is unknown.

Profiled with immunoSEQ multiplex PCR; TCRdb holds only in-frame clones, not every one. The repertoire holds 85,000 to 90,000 clones, with roughly 90% as singletons. The input for sequencing was unstimulated CD4+ T cells sorted from spleen or lymph node cells, taken before intestinal transplant. The chain has TRBV7-8 and TRBJ2-5; no clear D gene. The end of the DNA is better explained by TRBJ2-7, so the J call may be wrong. This sequence originates from a human donor who received an intestinal transplant. This CDR3 reads CASSLVGLVYEQYF. CDR3 DNA: TGTGCCAGCAGCTTGGTGGGCCTGGTCTACGAGCAGTACTTC.